This record covers a single T cell receptor beta chain. Antigen specificity is unknown. The sample contains more than one DNA sequence encoding this CDR3. The CDR3 extends over 12 amino acids. The germline CDR1 and CDR2 sequences are SEHNR and FQNEAQ (reference sequence). The germline V and J ends were trimmed by 5 bases and 3 bases, with 7 bases remaining between them. The source of the sample is a study of shared clonotypes between healthy human individuals. General observations from the study: The study found roughly 5.3% of naive CD4 clonotypes shared across a few donors. Relative to clonotypes present in all four donors, those not shared had lower generation probabilities. Specimens sampled were limited to blood, with tissue repertoires likely differing.

CD8 cells classed as naive were CD45RO-negative and positively selected for CCR7, excluding terminally differentiated effector memory CD45RA+ cells. Here immunoSEQ multiplex PCR was the method, and the copy in TCRdb shows in-frame clones only, minus some. The sample records more than 2 million clones, about 94% being singletons. The sequence derives from a man between 18 and 35 years old in good health. Some clones in this sample may be carry-over from other donors' samples. Sample: naive CD8+ T cells from PBMCs. The V call is TRBV7-9, the J call TRBJ2-5, with no clear D. CDR3 in amino acids: CASSRTEETQYF. CDR3 bases: TGTGCCAGCAGCCGGACGGAAGAGACCCAGTACTTC.